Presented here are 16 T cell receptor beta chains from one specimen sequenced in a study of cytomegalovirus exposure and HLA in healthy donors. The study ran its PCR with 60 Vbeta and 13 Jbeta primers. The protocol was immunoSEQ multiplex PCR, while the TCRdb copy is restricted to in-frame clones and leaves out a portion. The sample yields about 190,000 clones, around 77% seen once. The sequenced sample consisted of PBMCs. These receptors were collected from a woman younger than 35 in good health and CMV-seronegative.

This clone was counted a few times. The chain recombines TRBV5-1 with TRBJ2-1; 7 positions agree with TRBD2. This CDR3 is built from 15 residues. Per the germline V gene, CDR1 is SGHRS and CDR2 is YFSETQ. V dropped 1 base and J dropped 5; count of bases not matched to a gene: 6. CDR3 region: CASSLPGRPNNEQFF. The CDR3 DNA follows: TGCGCCAGCAGCTTGCCCGGGAGGCCCAACAATGAGCAGTTCTTC.

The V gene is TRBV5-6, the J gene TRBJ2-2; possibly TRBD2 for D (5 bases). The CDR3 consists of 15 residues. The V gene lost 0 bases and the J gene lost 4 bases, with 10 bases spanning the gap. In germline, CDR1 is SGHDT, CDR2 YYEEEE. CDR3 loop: CASSLGSGITGELFF. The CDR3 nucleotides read TGTGCCAGCAGCTTGGGCTCGGGAATCACCGGGGAGCTGTTTTTT.

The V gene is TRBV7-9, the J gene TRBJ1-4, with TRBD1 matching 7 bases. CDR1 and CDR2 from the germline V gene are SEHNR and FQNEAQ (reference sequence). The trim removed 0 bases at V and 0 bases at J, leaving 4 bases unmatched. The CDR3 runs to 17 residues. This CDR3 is CASSLAVQGATNEKLFF. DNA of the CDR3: TGTGCCAGCAGCTTAGCTGTCCAGGGGGCAACTAATGAAAAACTGTTTTTT.

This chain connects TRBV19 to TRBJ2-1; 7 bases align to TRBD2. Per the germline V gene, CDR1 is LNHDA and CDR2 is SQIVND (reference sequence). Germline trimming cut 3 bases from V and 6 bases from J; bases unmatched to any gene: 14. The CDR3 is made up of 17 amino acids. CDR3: CASSIVFGGGIPNEQFF. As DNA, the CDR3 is TGTGCCAGTAGTATCGTGTTTGGGGGAGGGATTCCCAATGAGCAGTTCTTC.

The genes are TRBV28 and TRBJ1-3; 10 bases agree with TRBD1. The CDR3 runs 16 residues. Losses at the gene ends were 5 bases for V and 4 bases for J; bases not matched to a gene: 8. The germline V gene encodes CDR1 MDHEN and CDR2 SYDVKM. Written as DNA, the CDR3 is TGTGCCAGCAGTCCTAACTGGGGACAGGGGGGAAACACCATATATTTT. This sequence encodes CASSPNWGQGGNTIYF.

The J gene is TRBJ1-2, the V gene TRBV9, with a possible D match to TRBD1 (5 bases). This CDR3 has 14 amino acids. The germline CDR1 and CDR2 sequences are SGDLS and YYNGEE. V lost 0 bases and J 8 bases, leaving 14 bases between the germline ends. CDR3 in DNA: TGTGCCAGCAGCGTAGCTTCGGTTGACAGCGGCTACACCTTC. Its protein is CASSVASVDSGYTF.

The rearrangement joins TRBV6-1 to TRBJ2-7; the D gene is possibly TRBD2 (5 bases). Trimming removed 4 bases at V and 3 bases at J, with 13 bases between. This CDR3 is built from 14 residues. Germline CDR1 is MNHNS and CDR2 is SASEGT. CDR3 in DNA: TGTGCCAGCAGTGCCTGGGGAGTAAACTACGAGCAGTACTTC. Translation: CASSAWGVNYEQYF.

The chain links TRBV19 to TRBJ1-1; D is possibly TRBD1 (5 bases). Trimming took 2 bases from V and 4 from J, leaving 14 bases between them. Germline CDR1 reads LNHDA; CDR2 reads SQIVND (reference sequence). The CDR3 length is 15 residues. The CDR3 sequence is CASSISAGMSTEAFF. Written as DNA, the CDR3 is TGTGCCAGTAGTATAAGTGCAGGGATGAGCACTGAAGCTTTCTTT.

DNA for the CDR3: TGCGCCAGCAGCGATCCACAGGGCCAAGCTTTCTTT. Encoded protein: CASSDPQGQAFF. The V and J genes are TRBV5-1 and TRBJ1-1; the D gene is possibly TRBD1 (6 bases). Between the trimmed V and J ends, which lost 4 bases and 9 bases, there was a span of 13 bases. Germline V CDR1 and CDR2: SGHRS, YFSETQ. This CDR3 is built from 12 residues.

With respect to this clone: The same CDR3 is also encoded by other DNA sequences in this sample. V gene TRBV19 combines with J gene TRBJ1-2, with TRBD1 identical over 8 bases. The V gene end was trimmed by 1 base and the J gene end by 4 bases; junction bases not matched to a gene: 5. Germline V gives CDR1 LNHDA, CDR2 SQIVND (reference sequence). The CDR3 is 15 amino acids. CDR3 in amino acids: CASSIVSGTGYGYTF. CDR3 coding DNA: TGTGCCAGTAGTATAGTTTCCGGGACAGGCTATGGCTACACCTTC.

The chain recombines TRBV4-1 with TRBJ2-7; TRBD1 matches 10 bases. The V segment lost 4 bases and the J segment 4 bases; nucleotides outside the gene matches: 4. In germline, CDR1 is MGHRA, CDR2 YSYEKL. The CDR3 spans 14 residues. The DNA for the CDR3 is TGCGCCAGCAGCCTCAGACAGGGGGCATACGAGCAGTACTTC. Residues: CASSLRQGAYEQYF.

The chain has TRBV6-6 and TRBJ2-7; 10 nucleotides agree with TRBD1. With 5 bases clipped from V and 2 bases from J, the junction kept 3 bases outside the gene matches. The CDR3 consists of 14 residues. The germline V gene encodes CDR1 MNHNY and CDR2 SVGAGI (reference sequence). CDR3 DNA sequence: TGTGCCAGCAGTGGGGGACAGGGGACCTACGAGCAGTACTTC. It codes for CASSGGQGTYEQYF.

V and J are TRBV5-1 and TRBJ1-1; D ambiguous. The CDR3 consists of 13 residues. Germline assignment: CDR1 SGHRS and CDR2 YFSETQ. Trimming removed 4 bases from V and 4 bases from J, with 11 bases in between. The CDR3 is CASSPSYGTEAFF. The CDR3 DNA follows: TGCGCCAGCAGCCCCTCCTATGGCACTGAAGCTTTCTTT.

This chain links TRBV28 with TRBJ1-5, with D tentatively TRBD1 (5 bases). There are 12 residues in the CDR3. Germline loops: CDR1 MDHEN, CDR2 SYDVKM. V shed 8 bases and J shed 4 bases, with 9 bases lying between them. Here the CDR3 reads CASWGGNQPQHF. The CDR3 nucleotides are TGTGCCAGCTGGGGGGGAAATCAGCCCCAGCATTTT.

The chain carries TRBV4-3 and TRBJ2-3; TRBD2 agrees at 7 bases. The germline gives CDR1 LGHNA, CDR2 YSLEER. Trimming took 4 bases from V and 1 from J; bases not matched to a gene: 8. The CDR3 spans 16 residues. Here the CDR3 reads CASSPGRPRGTDTQYF. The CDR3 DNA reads TGCGCCAGCAGCCCCGGGAGGCCAAGGGGCACAGATACGCAGTATTTT.

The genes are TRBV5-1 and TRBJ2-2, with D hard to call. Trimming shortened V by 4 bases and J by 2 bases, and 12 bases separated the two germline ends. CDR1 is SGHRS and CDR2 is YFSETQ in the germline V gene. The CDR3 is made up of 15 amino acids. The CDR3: CASSGLQSNTGELFF. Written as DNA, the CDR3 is TGCGCCAGCAGCGGGCTACAGTCCAACACCGGGGAGCTGTTTTTT.